What follows are 6 T cell receptor beta chains derived from one specimen sequenced in a study of kidney transplant recipient with SARS-CoV-2 infection. MiXCR, run by TCRdb on the reads, gives a single entry per CDR3 protein. Of fewer than 250,000 distinct CDR3 sequences in the sample, 29% are singletons; the top ten hold roughly 7%. Sequences were derived from a blood sample, sampled at baseline and between days 110 and 120 from a kidney transplant recipient. These receptors were obtained from a male patient in his 30s who had COVID-19 and was a kidney transplant recipient. Some T cells may trace back to the graft donor.

This clonotype was seen many times. This chain uses TRBV20-1 with TRBJ1-2; 8 bases map to TRBD1. Germline V gives CDR1 DFQATT, CDR2 SNEGSKA (reference sequence). The CDR3 spans 17 residues. V shed 8 bases and J 6 bases; nucleotides not matched to a gene: 23. CDR3: CSSSHPPSDRVEDGYTF. The CDR3 region has the DNA TGCAGTTCATCCCACCCCCCTTCGGACAGGGTGGAGGATGGCTACACCTTC.

Ten or more counts support this clonotype. V usage is TRBV7-2 and J usage is TRBJ2-3, with 11 bases aligning to TRBD2. There are 15 residues in the CDR3. V lost 5 bases, J lost 4 bases, and 5 bases stayed unmatched. Germline V CDR1 and CDR2: SGHTA, FQGNSA. The CDR3 spells CASSLNSGRADTQYF. CDR3 DNA: TGTGCCAGCAGCCTAAATAGCGGGAGGGCAGATACGCAGTATTTT.

On this clonotype itself: This likely stems from a read error, as it lies one base from a far larger clone. This chain joins TRBV29-1 and TRBJ2-4, with D unresolved. The last part of the DNA fits TRBJ2-5 better; the J call may be wrong. The length of the CDR3 is 13 residues. Germline V lookup: CDR1 SQVTM, CDR2 ANQGSEA. CDR3: CSIDRGIQETQYF. CDR3 DNA: TGCAGCATTGACCGTGGGATCCAAGAGACCCAGTACTTC.

This clonotype was counted between two and nine times. J is TRBJ2-5 and V is TRBV5-1; D is uncertain. Trimming cost V 7 bases and J 5 bases, with 15 bases left between them. Germline CDR1 is SGHRS and CDR2 is YFSETQ. The CDR3 is made up of 13 amino acids. The CDR3 DNA reads as TGCGCCAGCGCGGAACGTAGTTTGGAGACCCAGTACTTC. Translation gives CASAERSLETQYF.

On this clonotype itself: Since a much larger clone is just one base distant, this may be a read error. The V and J genes are TRBV28 and TRBJ2-1, with D uncertain. CDR1 and CDR2 (germline): MDHEN, SYDVKM. V was clipped by 8 bases and J by 1 base, with 9 bases between them. This CDR3 is 13 amino acids long. The CDR3 DNA sequence: TGTGCCAGCCGGACGGCGTCCTACAATGAGCAGTTCTTC. Its protein is CASRTASYNEQFF.

This clonotype was observed many times. This chain connects TRBV5-1 to TRBJ1-3; D is unresolved. Germline values: CDR1 SGHRS, CDR2 YFSETQ. V shed 4 bases and J shed 0 bases, with 11 bases lying between them. The length of the CDR3 is 15 residues. CDR3 region: CASSPDSHSGNTIYF. CDR3 in DNA: TGCGCCAGCAGCCCCGACTCGCACTCTGGAAACACCATATATTTT.